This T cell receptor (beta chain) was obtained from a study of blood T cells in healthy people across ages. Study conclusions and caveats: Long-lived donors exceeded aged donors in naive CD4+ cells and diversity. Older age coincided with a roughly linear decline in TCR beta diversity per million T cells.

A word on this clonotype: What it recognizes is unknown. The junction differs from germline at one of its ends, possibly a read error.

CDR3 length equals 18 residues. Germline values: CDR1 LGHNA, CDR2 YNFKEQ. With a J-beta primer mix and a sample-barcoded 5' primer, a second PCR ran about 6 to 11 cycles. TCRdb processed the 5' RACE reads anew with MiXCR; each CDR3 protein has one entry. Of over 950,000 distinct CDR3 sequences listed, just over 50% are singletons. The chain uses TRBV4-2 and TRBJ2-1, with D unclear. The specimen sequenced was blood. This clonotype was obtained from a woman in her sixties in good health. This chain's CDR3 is CASSQDAPGASSYNELFF. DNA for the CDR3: TGTGCCAGCAGCCAAGATGCGCCGGGCGCCAGCTCCTACAATGAGCTGTTCTTC.